The clone carrying this T cell receptor (beta chain) has more than one count but fewer than ten. Its target is unknown. The source material, RNA transcripts, was used to amplify TCR beta CDR3 regions. A first-round RT-PCR of the TCR CDR3 used the HTBI primer set. TCRdb reprocessed the multiplex PCR reads with MiXCR, giving one entry per CDR3 protein. Of about 210,000 distinct CDR3 sequences listed, approximately 17% are singletons. The data were taken from a study of T cells in Graves' hyperthyroidism and ophthalmopathy. Study-wide results and limits: Peripheral blood also featured most of the thyroid clonotypes expanded above 0.001.

Uncontrolled infection, other autoimmune disease, pregnancy or lactation led to exclusion. From around 11 ml of fresh peripheral blood, PBMCs were isolated. The germline V gene encodes CDR1 SQVTM and CDR2 ANQGSEA. The CDR3 length is 14 residues. The V and J ends lost 1 base and 5 bases respectively, with 14 bases between them. This rearrangement joins TRBV29-1 to TRBJ1-1; possibly TRBD1 for D (5 bases). Sequencing was done on a sample of blood. This clonotype originated in a man aged 45-65 years with Graves' hyperthyroidism. DNA for the CDR3: TGCAGCGTTGAAGGTCACGAAGGGGAGACTGAAGCTTTCTTT. Protein sequence: CSVEGHEGETEAFF.